One TCR beta chain is described in this entry. Ten or more counts support this clonotype. Which antigen it targets is not known. No quality values exist for individual bases; no much larger clone is one base distant. The study was a case-control design nested within a healthcare worker cohort in London, UK, with weekly nasopharyngeal swab PCR tests and blood sampling. Between 23 and 31 March 2020, the week of the UK lockdown, healthcare workers were enrolled and then followed up weekly for as long as 16 weeks. This sample is part of a study of early T cells in non-severe SARS-CoV-2 infection (TCRdb year 2021). Describing the broader study: Bulk RNA from unsorted whole blood was used for TCR sequencing, so alpha and beta chains could not be paired. Summary of the overall study and its limitations: VDJdb matching was skewed toward anti-spike CD8 responses and likely underestimated virus-specific expansions by missing private and CD4 specificities.

The library was generated by 5' RACE. These reads were obtained on a NextSeq 500. Unique molecular identifiers were attached to individual cDNA molecules in the TCR library protocol so that sequencing error and PCR bias could be corrected. Both TCR alpha and beta chains were sequenced, and tight co-correlation was observed between alpha and beta sequence abundances in each sample. The original pipeline was this. Decombinator V4 was used to annotate the V gene, J gene and CDR3 of the TCR sequences. TCRs were defined as expanded if a significant change between any two time points was detected under a Poisson model with p below 0.0001. TCR abundances were normalised to the total number of TCRs sequenced per sample and expressed as counts per million. MAIT TCRs were defined by TRAV1-2 paired with TRAJ12, TRAJ20 or TRAJ33, and iNKT TCRs by TRAV10 paired with TRAJ18. A search of VDJdb, accessed on 1 November 2021, was run for TCRs annotated to CMV, EBV and SARS-CoV-2, with TCRs annotated for multiple antigens excluded. The public reads were reprocessed in TCRdb via fastp at Q25 and MiXCR, keeping in-frame beta chains. Rows merge per CDR3 protein into single entries with the most common DNA and genes. The V and J calls and clone size come from TCRdb's table, not from the authors' own analysis. Counted in this sample were approximately 70,000 distinct CDR3 sequences; about 10% of them appeared once. Together, the top ten hold more than 5.5% of the sample.

Via the germline V gene (reference sequence), CDR1 is MNHNY and CDR2 SVGAGI. At the junction V is shortened by 3 bases and J by 7 bases, with 7 bases in between. From cysteine to phenylalanine, the CDR3 is 12 amino acids long. Solely the CDR3 DNA is kept, with 36 bases framed from the first base. In this chain, TRBV6-6 is recombined with TRBJ2-1; a tentative D match to TRBD2 spans 5 bases. The TCR comes from an adult who was a healthcare worker with PCR-confirmed SARS-CoV-2 infection or an uninfected control (not recorded which). Sample: whole blood. The nucleotides read TGTGCCAGCAGTTATCGGGGTAATGAGCAGTTCTTC. The resulting protein is CASSYRGNEQFF.